The clone carrying this TCR beta chain was detected only once. The data originate from a study of blood T cell repertoires in COVID-19. Study information: The United States, Italy and Spain were the sources of the acute and convalescent COVID-19 samples.

In the study's own analysis: Cell counts per sample came from amplifying reference gene primers. Assay used: immunoSEQ multiplex PCR; TCRdb lists only in-frame clones, some missing. D and trimming were read from the DNA, whereas the V and J calls and clone size are those reported in that table. The sample has approximately 380,000 clones, 85% seen once. The CDR3 has 17 amino acids. V dropped 3 bases and J dropped 6; count of bases not matched to a gene: 12. Per the germline V gene, CDR1 is SGHRS and CDR2 is YFSETQ. The origin of this receptor is a woman between 18 and 29 years old with acute or convalescent COVID-19. The sequenced material came from peripheral blood. The genes are TRBV5-1 and TRBJ2-1, with 10 bases fitting TRBD1. DNA for the CDR3: TGCGCCAGCAGCTCACCAGTGGGGGACAGGGGCACCAATGAGCAGTTCTTC. It encodes CASSSPVGDRGTNEQFF.